This T cell receptor beta chain was profiled in a study of vaccination and CD4 T cells after COVID-19 (dated by TCRdb to the early 2020s). Context from the whole study: SARS-CoV-2 positivity had been established in the convalescent patients by nasal swab PCR, and mild disease was recorded in some 10 of these patients and severe disease in one. As controls, cultures received a CEFX viral epitope pool (the positive control), an HIV-1 Nef peptide pool (the negative control), or no peptide at all. Six males and four females were included in the convalescent cohort, with two Hispanic individuals, seven Caucasians, two Asians and one multiracial person represented. Culture stimuli were overlapping spike peptide pools from SARS-CoV-2 and from the common cold coronaviruses HCoV-NL63, HCoV-OC43 and HCoV-229E. Post-vaccine blood samples were taken a median of around 77 days after the second vaccine dose, with a range of 14 to 241 days. Post-COVID blood samples from convalescent patients were collected a median of around 100 days after diagnosis, with a range of roughly 30 to 170 days. In 10 COVID-19 convalescent patients and 4 infection-naive healthy vaccine recipients, the spike-specific CD4+ TCR repertoire before mRNA vaccination was compared with the repertoire after mRNA vaccination. Each participant got two doses of either the Pfizer-BioNTech BNT162b2 vaccine (n=8) or the Moderna mRNA-1273 vaccine (n=2). What the authors observed across the whole study: Of the vaccine-specific clones found in convalescent patients, nearly all (304 of 307) were mono-reactive for SARS-CoV-2 spike instead of being cross-reactive with common cold coronaviruses. The median count of SARS-CoV-2-reactive clonotypes went up from 20 to 25 after infection to a few dozen after vaccination, although the change was not significant. The study included relatively few convalescent patients and did not analyze early timepoints after natural infection. Among convalescent patients, a median around 89% of the SARS-CoV-2-reactive clones seen after vaccination appeared only after vaccination, which suggests priming specific to the vaccine.

Sequences LNHNV (CDR1) and YYDKDF (CDR2) are obtained from the germline V gene (reference sequence). The CDR3, from cysteine to phenylalanine, totals 13 residues. Only the CDR3 region is kept as DNA, spanning 39 bases read in frame from base 1. Trimming costs V 0 bases and J 8 bases, and their ends lie 10 bases apart. The sample's treatment or condition, from its label and the paper: approximately 10-day PBMC culture with coronavirus spike peptide pools or control peptides (ViraFEST assay). To expand antigen-specific T cells with peptide pools and then pick out the expanded clonotypes through TCR sequencing, the study relied on the ViraFEST assay. The convalescent patients' positive SARS-CoV-2 PCR tests fell between March and December 2020, which was before the Alpha, Beta and Delta variants emerged in the United States. About 1.8 million PBMCs per well were cultured in IMDM with about 5% human AB serum and around 10 IU/ml IL-2, plus 10 ug/ml peptide pools. Half of the culture medium was replaced with fresh IL-2-containing medium on days 3 and 7. Once the cells had been in culture for over 9 days, the EasySep CD4+ T cell isolation kit was used to isolate CD4+ T cells by negative selection. PBMCs were separated from whole blood using Ficoll-Paque Plus gradient centrifugation and then either used fresh or cryopreserved at -140C. Triplicate wells were generally used for each culture condition.

The library was obtained by PCR. TCR sequencing of DNA from cultured CD4+ T cells used the Oncomine TCR Beta short-read assay at the Johns Hopkins FTIC core. The QIAamp micro DNA kit was used to extract genomic DNA from the cultured CD4+ T cells. Oncomine TCR Beta libraries from cultured CD4+ T cells were pooled with unique dual indexes and sequenced on an Illumina iSeq 100. The study's processing was this. Non-productive sequences were removed, and CDR3s that did not start with C, did not end with F or W, or were shorter than 7 amino acids were discarded. Antigen-specific clonotypes were identified with the MANAFEST web application by comparing peptide-stimulated wells with reference and other culture wells. For a clone to be called positive, the clone needed an FDR below 0.05, an odds ratio above 5, and a productive frequency above 0.1% in at least two of three replicate wells. A clonotype counted as cross-reactive if it showed significant expansion both in the SARS-CoV-2 spike wells and in at least one common cold coronavirus spike condition. Similarity between CDR3 sequences was evaluated in R version 3.6.1 using Levenshtein distances (stringdist) and unrooted phylogenetic trees (ape). Starting from the raw public reads, TCRdb applied fastp trimming at Q25, assembled clones with MiXCR and retained in-frame beta chains. Every CDR3 protein is listed once, alongside the most common genes and DNA of its rows. The V and J calls and clone size come from TCRdb's table, not from the authors' own analysis. The sample profile shows 22,000 or so distinct CDR3 sequences; 40% to 45% of them were found once. Roughly an eighth of the sample is taken by the ten largest.

This clonotype showed up just a few times. Which antigen it targets is not known. Base qualities were left out, and no much larger clone turns up one base away. Material: CD4+ T cells from blood, cultured in vitro. The sequence derives from a human donor who had recovered from COVID-19. Recombination connected TRBV15 to TRBJ1-2; the D gene is not confidently resolved. The DNA sequence is TGTGCCACCAGCAGAGATAGACTATCCGGCTACACCTTC. The encoded protein is CATSRDRLSGYTF.